The 32 T cell receptor beta chains presented below share a single source sample, sequenced in a study of blood T cell repertoires in COVID-19. This table comes from immunoSEQ multiplex PCR, and its TCRdb copy is limited to in-frame clones, with some not included. The sample contains roughly 65,000 clones, more than 75% of which appear only once. Source material: peripheral blood. All receptors come from a man aged 60 to 69 with acute or convalescent COVID-19.

This rearrangement joins TRBV5-1 to TRBJ2-7; D unclear. V was cut by 0 bases and J by 2 bases, with 9 bases left in between. Per germline, CDR1 SGHRS and CDR2 YFSETQ. This CDR3 is 14 amino acids long. The CDR3 nucleotides are TGCGCCAGCAGCTTGGCCCGTACAGCCTACGAGCAGTACTTC. It specifies CASSLARTAYEQYF.

The CDR3 coding sequence is TGTGCCAGCAACAGGCCGAACACCGGGGAGCTGTTTTTT. Translating it yields CASNRPNTGELFF. The J gene is TRBJ2-2, the V gene TRBV6-5; a possible D gene is TRBD1 (5 bases). The CDR3 is 13 residues long. The ends were cut back, 7 bases at V and 0 bases at J, with 6 bases in the middle. The germline gives CDR1 MNHEY, CDR2 SVGAGI.

The chain combines TRBV5-1 with TRBJ2-1; 12 positions match TRBD2. From germline, CDR1 is SGHRS and CDR2 YFSETQ. With V trimmed by 4 bases and J by 0 bases, 5 bases remained unmatched. The CDR3 is made up of 17 amino acids. In DNA form, the CDR3 reads TGCGCCAGCAGCCGACTAGCGGGGGTAAGCTCCTACAATGAGCAGTTCTTC. This sequence encodes CASSRLAGVSSYNEQFF.

The chain has TRBV5-4 and TRBJ1-2; tentatively, D is TRBD1 (5 bases). The CDR3 loop spans 15 amino acids. CDR1 is SGHNT and CDR2 is YYREEE in the germline V gene (reference sequence). Trimming took off 2 bases at V and 2 bases at J, with 13 bases between the two ends. The CDR3 loop reads CASSLVGTSNYGYTF. Written as DNA, the CDR3 is TGTGCCAGCAGCTTAGTTGGGACTTCCAACTATGGCTACACCTTC. Drawing the rest from reference TRBV5-4 and TRBJ1-2, the complete variable domain is ETGVTQSPTHLIKTRGQQVTLRCSSQSGHNTVSWYQQALGQGPQFIFQYYREEENGRGNFPPRFSGLQFPNYSSELNVNALELDDSALYLCASSLVGTSNYGYTFGSGTRLTVV.

V and J are TRBV5-5 and TRBJ2-1; D is perhaps TRBD1 (5 bases). This CDR3 contains 16 residues. The germline gives CDR1 SGHKS, CDR2 YYEKEE (reference sequence). V shed 2 bases and J shed 0 bases, with 12 bases lying between them. For the CDR3, the DNA is TGTGCCAGCAGCTTCCAGGGTCTAAGCTCCTACAATGAGCAGTTCTTC. This encodes CASSFQGLSSYNEQFF.

This clone was seen only once. The chain has TRBV29-1 and TRBJ1-1; 7 bases fit TRBD1. This CDR3 region has 13 residues. V lost 8 bases, J lost 4 bases, and 10 bases stayed unmatched. The germline gives CDR1 SQVTM, CDR2 ANQGSEA. CDR3 DNA sequence: TGCAGCTCCAAGACAGGGATGGGCACTGAAGCTTTCTTT. It codes for CSSKTGMGTEAFF.

In this sample, this clone turned up once. The genes are TRBV2 and TRBJ1-6, with 8 positions matching TRBD1. The CDR3 runs to 15 residues. The germline gives CDR1 SNHLY, CDR2 FYNNEI. Trimming took 7 bases from V and 7 from J; bases not matched to a gene: 9. CDR3 in DNA: TGTGCCAGCAAGATTGACAGGGGCGAGAATTCACCCCTCCACTTT. This codes for CASKIDRGENSPLHF.

This chain links TRBV27 with TRBJ1-1; D is uncertain. Germline V gene lookup returns CDR1 MNHEY and CDR2 SMNVEV (reference sequence). The CDR3 totals 17 residues. Trimming pared 6 bases from V and 5 bases from J, leaving 25 bases between. The CDR3 nucleotides read TGTGCCAGCAGAGATACTCCCTTCGGTCTCGCTTTGACTGAAGCTTTCTTT. Translating gives CASRDTPFGLALTEAFF.

This chain connects TRBV3-1 (or the pseudogene TRBV3-2) to TRBJ2-7; 11 nucleotides align to TRBD2. The trim removed 1 base at V and 1 base at J, leaving 3 bases unmatched. The germline gives CDR1 LGHDT, CDR2 YNNKEL (reference sequence). CDR3 length: 16 amino acids. CDR3 loop: CASSQGSGGVSYEQYF. The CDR3 DNA is TGTGCCAGCAGCCAAGGTAGCGGGGGGGTTTCCTACGAGCAGTACTTC.

The V and J genes are TRBV3-1 (or the pseudogene TRBV3-2) and TRBJ1-2; D might be TRBD1 (5 bases). Germline CDR1 reads LGHDT; CDR2 reads YNNKEL (reference sequence). The CDR3 is 13 residues long. V was cut by 5 bases and J by 3 bases, with 10 bases left in between. CDR3 bases: TGTGCCAGCAGCTTGCTAGGGGACTATGGCTACACCTTC. Protein: CASSLLGDYGYTF.

The chain is built from TRBV6-5 and TRBJ1-2, with 8 bases matching TRBD1. V trimming: 6 bases; J trimming: 6 bases; junction bases outside the gene matches: 6. The CDR3 is 13 amino acids. In germline, CDR1 is MNHEY, CDR2 SVGAGI. CDR3: CASRETGVDGYTF. CDR3 sequence (DNA): TGTGCCAGCAGGGAGACAGGGGTGGATGGCTACACCTTC.

The genes are TRBV2 and TRBJ1-1; maybe TRBD1 (5 bases). The CDR3 spans 14 residues. Trimming cost V 3 bases and J 0 bases, with 8 bases left between them. Germline values: CDR1 SNHLY, CDR2 FYNNEI. The CDR3 region is CASSEVRVNTEAFF. The CDR3 coding sequence is TGTGCCAGCAGTGAGGTCAGGGTGAACACTGAAGCTTTCTTT.

The rearrangement links TRBV7-8 to TRBJ2-2, with D tentatively TRBD1 (6 bases). CDR1 and CDR2 (germline): SGHVS, FQNEAQ. The CDR3 is 14 residues long. With 5 bases removed from V and 7 bases from J, the gap between germline ends came to 14 bases. The DNA of the CDR3 is TGTGCCAGCAGCATTGGACAGAGCAGCGGGGAGCTGTTTTTT. Translating gives CASSIGQSSGELFF.

CDR3 nucleotides: TGTGCCACCAGCAGAGAACCCAGGGCATTAGGCTATGGCTACACCTTC. Its translation is CATSREPRALGYGYTF. The gene calls are TRBV15 and TRBJ1-2, with a possible D match to TRBD1 (5 bases). CDR1 is LNHNV and CDR2 is YYDKDF in the germline V gene (reference sequence). Trimming shortened V by 0 bases and J by 4 bases, and 15 bases separated the two germline ends. The CDR3 runs to 16 residues.

V gene TRBV7-9 combines with J gene TRBJ1-2; 8 nucleotides align to TRBD1. V lost 11 bases to trimming and J lost 6 bases; unmatched junction nucleotides: 14. Germline V lookup: CDR1 SEHNR, CDR2 FQNEAQ (reference sequence). The CDR3 covers 14 residues. The CDR3 region has the DNA TGTGCCGTAAATTTAGGACAGGGAGGCGATGGCTACACCTTC. Residues: CAVNLGQGGDGYTF. Based on the CDR3 plus reference TRBV7-9 and TRBJ1-2, the full variable domain is DTGVSQNPRHKITKRGQNVTFRCDPISEHNRLYWYRQTLGQGPEFLTYFQNEAQLEKSRLLSDRFSAERPKGSFSTLEIQRTEQGDSAMYLCAVNLGQGGDGYTFGSGTRLTVV.

V and J are TRBV7-6 and TRBJ2-7; no clear D gene. Germline V gene data show CDR1 as SGHVS and CDR2 as FNYEAQ. The CDR3 contains 13 residues. The V end was cut by 4 bases, the J end by 6 bases, with 13 bases between. CDR3 in amino acids: CASSSSRSSEQYF. CDR3 nucleotides: TGTGCCAGCAGCTCGTCGCGTTCGAGCGAGCAGTACTTC.

This chain connects TRBV19 to TRBJ1-5, with TRBD1 matching 11 bases. Trimming removed 4 bases from V and 1 base from J; junction bases left unmatched: 18. CDR1 is LNHDA, CDR2 SQIVND, per germline (reference sequence). The CDR3 is made up of 21 amino acids. The CDR3 reads CASSTPSYRSGQGASNQPQHF. The CDR3 DNA follows: TGTGCCAGTAGTACGCCAAGTTACCGTTCTGGACAGGGGGCGAGCAATCAGCCCCAGCATTTT.

This sequence joins TRBV2 and TRBJ1-5, with a weak D call TRBD1 (5 bases). The CDR3 totals 14 residues. Trimming pared 2 bases from V and 7 bases from J, leaving 12 bases between. Per germline, CDR1 SNHLY and CDR2 FYNNEI. CDR3 protein: CASSEQGIRQPQHF. The DNA of the CDR3 is TGTGCCAGCAGTGAACAGGGAATTAGGCAGCCCCAGCATTTT.

The gene calls are TRBV24-1 and TRBJ2-6, with 8 bases fitting TRBD1. This CDR3 region has 19 residues. J was trimmed by 3 bases and V by 6 bases; bases with no gene match: 15. Germline-derived CDR1 and CDR2 are KGHDR and SFDVKD. The CDR3 region is CATSSRRTGGGVGANVLTF. CDR3 sequence (DNA): TGTGCCACCAGTTCTCGGCGAACAGGGGGAGGAGTTGGGGCCAACGTCCTGACTTTC.

V gene TRBV30 combines with J gene TRBJ1-1; D possibly corresponds to TRBD1 (6 bases). The V and J ends lost 0 bases and 1 base respectively, with 6 bases between them. Per the germline V gene, CDR1 is GTSNPN and CDR2 is SVGIG (reference sequence). The CDR3 has 13 amino acids. The chain's CDR3 is CAWSVQGNTEAFF. For the CDR3, the DNA is TGTGCCTGGAGTGTACAGGGGAACACTGAAGCTTTCTTT.

V usage is TRBV6-6 and J usage is TRBJ1-6, with D unclear. V lost 2 bases and J lost 13, with 15 bases in between. This CDR3 has 14 amino acids. Germline CDR1 and CDR2: MNHNY and SVGAGI (reference sequence). Here the CDR3 reads CASSYIATGTPLHF. CDR3 sequence (DNA): TGTGCCAGCAGTTACATTGCTACGGGTACGCCCCTCCACTTT.

This clone occurred once. The rearrangement uses TRBV7-3 and TRBJ2-2, with TRBD1 matching over 8 bases. The V gene's germline CDR1 is SGHTA and CDR2 FQGTGA. After removal of 5 bases from V and 10 bases from J, the junction contained 18 bases not matched to a gene. The CDR3 runs to 17 residues. CDR3 DNA: TGTGCCAGCAGCCAACCCGCTGGACAGGGTAGAAGTCCGGAGCTGTTTTTT. As protein: CASSQPAGQGRSPELFF.

The rearrangement joins TRBV6-2 or TRBV6-3 to TRBJ2-3; 10 bases match TRBD1. Trimming cost V 4 bases and J 3 bases; bases outside gene matches: 7. CDR1 is MNHEY, CDR2 SVGEGT, per germline. CDR3 length: 16 residues. This CDR3 reads CASSFKTGGATDTQYF. The DNA of the CDR3 is TGTGCCAGCAGTTTCAAGACAGGGGGCGCGACAGATACGCAGTATTTT.

This chain joins TRBV5-1 and TRBJ1-6, with TRBD1 matching over 7 bases. Losses at the gene ends were 0 bases for V and 8 bases for J; bases not matched to a gene: 5. Germline CDR1 is SGHRS and CDR2 is YFSETQ. The CDR3 sequence is 15 residues long. This CDR3 is CASSLAVQGDSPLHF. The CDR3 nucleotides read TGCGCCAGCAGCTTGGCGGTTCAGGGGGATTCACCCCTCCACTTT.

The V and J genes are TRBV2 and TRBJ2-5, with 8 bases lining up with TRBD1. Germline V gives CDR1 SNHLY, CDR2 FYNNEI. The J segment lost 6 bases and the V segment lost 10 bases, leaving 10 bases of the junction unmatched. CDR3 length equals 13 residues. In DNA form, the CDR3 reads TGTGCCACCGGACAGGGAGCTCGAAAGACCCAGTACTTC. This sequence encodes CATGQGARKTQYF.

The chain links TRBV19 to TRBJ1-3; D is possibly TRBD1 (5 bases). This CDR3 has 15 amino acids. Trimming took 6 bases from V and 0 from J, leaving 12 bases between them. Germline V CDR1 and CDR2: LNHDA, SQIVND (reference sequence). The CDR3 nucleotides are TGTGCCAGTAGGCGACAGTTTTTCTCTGGAAACACCATATATTTT. Protein product: CASRRQFFSGNTIYF.

The gene calls are TRBV6-5 and TRBJ1-4; TRBD1 matches 8 bases. Trimming cost V 6 bases and J 3 bases; bases outside gene matches: 3. Per the germline V gene, CDR1 is MNHEY and CDR2 is SVGAGI. This CDR3 has 14 residues. The DNA for the CDR3 is TGTGCCAGCAGACGGACAGGGCCTAATGAAAAACTGTTTTTT. This encodes CASRRTGPNEKLFF.

This clone came up a few times. The chain has TRBV6-5 and TRBJ2-2; 7 positions match TRBD1. The CDR3 is 14 amino acids. Trimming took 4 bases from V and 3 from J; bases not matched to a gene: 2. The germline CDR1 and CDR2 sequences are MNHEY and SVGAGI. CDR3 coding DNA: TGTGCCAGCAGTTTCACAGGGGACACCGGGGAGCTGTTTTTT. Amino acids: CASSFTGDTGELFF.

The CDR3, as DNA: TGTGCCAGCATTCTCGACAGGGGGCGCAATCAGCCCCAGCATTTT. Translated, it gives CASILDRGRNQPQHF. The chain employs TRBV6-5 and TRBJ1-5, with 10 bases lining up with TRBD1. This CDR3 contains 15 residues. Trimming at V came to 7 bases and at J to 2 bases, leaving 5 bases not matched to a gene. Germline CDR1 reads MNHEY; CDR2 reads SVGAGI.

This chain links TRBV7-6 with TRBJ2-1, with D possibly matching TRBD2 (5 bases). V was trimmed by 5 bases and J by 9 bases, leaving 17 bases between them. The germline V gene encodes CDR1 SGHVS and CDR2 FNYEAQ. There are 14 residues in the CDR3. CDR3 sequence reads: CASSPSDGVGEQFF. CDR3 in DNA: TGTGCCAGCAGCCCATCAGACGGGGTGGGTGAGCAGTTCTTC.

The chain links TRBV4-2 to TRBJ1-1, with D possibly matching TRBD1 (5 bases). This CDR3 spans 15 amino acids. Germline V CDR1 and CDR2: LGHNA, YNFKEQ. Trimming took 4 bases from V and 5 from J, leaving 17 bases between them. DNA of the CDR3: TGTGCCAGCAGCCCATTATCCAGGGAAGGAACTGAAGCTTTCTTT. The encoded protein is CASSPLSREGTEAFF.

This clone appeared once. The chain has TRBV29-1 and TRBJ2-1, with D possibly being TRBD2 (5 bases). The CDR3 runs to 12 residues. The germline V gene encodes CDR1 SQVTM and CDR2 ANQGSEA. Between the trimmed V and J ends, which lost 4 bases and 5 bases, there was a span of 9 bases. CDR3 residues: CSVVQRDNEQFF. The CDR3 bases are TGCAGCGTTGTTCAGAGGGACAATGAGCAGTTCTTC.